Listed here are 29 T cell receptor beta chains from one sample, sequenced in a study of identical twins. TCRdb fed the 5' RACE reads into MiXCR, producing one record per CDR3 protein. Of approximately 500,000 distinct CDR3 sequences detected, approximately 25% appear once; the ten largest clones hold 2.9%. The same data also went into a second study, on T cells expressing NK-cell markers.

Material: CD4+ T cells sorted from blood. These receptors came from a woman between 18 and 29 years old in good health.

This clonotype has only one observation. CDR3 nucleotide sequence: TGCGCCAGCAGCCCCCTACCTGAGACCTGGGGAACAGATACGCAGTATTTT. Its protein product is CASSPLPETWGTDTQYF. The J gene is TRBJ2-3, the V gene TRBV5-1; no reliable D call. Trimming cost V 4 bases and J 3 bases, with 21 bases left between them. CDR3 length equals 17 residues. Germline V CDR1 and CDR2: SGHRS, YFSETQ.

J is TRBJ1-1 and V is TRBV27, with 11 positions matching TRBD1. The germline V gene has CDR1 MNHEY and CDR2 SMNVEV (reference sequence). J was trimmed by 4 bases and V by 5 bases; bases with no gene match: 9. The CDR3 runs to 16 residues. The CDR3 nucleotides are TGTGCCAGCAGTCTCATCGGGACAGGGGGAAGCACTGAAGCTTTCTTT. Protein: CASSLIGTGGSTEAFF.

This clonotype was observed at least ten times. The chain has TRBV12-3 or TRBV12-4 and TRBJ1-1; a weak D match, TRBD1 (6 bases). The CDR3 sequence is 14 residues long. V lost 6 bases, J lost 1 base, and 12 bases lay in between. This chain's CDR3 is CASSLGTSNTEAFF. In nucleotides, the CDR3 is TGTGCCAGCAGCCTTGGGACATCGAACACTGAAGCTTTCTTT.

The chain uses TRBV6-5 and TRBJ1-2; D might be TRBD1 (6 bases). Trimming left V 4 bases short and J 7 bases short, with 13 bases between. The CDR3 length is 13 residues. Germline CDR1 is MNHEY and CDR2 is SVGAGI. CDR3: CASSSRGSSGYTF. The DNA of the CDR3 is TGTGCCAGCAGTTCCAGGGGCAGCTCTGGCTACACCTTC.

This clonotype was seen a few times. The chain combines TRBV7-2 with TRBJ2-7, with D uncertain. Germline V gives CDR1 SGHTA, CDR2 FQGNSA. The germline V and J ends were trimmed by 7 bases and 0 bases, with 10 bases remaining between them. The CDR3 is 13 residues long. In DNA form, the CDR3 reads TGTGCCAGCACCCTTTACGGCTCCTACGAGCAGTACTTC. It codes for CASTLYGSYEQYF.

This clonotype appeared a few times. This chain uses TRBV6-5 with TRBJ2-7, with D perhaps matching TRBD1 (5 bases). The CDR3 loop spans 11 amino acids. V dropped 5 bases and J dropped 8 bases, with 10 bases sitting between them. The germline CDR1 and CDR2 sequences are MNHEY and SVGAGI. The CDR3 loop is CASSQGAKQYF. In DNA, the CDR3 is TGTGCCAGCAGTCAAGGGGCGAAGCAGTACTTC.

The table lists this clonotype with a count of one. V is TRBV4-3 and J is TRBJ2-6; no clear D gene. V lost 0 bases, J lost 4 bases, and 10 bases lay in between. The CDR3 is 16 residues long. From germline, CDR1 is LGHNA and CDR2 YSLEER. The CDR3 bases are TGCGCCAGCAGCCAAGAGTTCCTACTAGGGGCCAACGTCCTGACTTTC. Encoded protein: CASSQEFLLGANVLTF.

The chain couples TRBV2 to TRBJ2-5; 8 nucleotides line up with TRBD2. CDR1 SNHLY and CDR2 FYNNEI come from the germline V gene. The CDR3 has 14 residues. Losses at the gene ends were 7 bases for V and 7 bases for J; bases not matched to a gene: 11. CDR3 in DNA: TGTGCCAGCACCCTGAGGAGCGGGGGAGGGACCCAGTACTTC. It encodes CASTLRSGGGTQYF. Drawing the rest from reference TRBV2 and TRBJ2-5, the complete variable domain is EPEVTQTPSHQVTQMGQEVILRCVPISNHLYFYWYRQILGQKVEFLVSFYNNEISEKSEIFDDQFSVERPDGSNFTLKIRSTKLEDSAMYFCASTLRSGGGTQYFGPGTRLLVL.

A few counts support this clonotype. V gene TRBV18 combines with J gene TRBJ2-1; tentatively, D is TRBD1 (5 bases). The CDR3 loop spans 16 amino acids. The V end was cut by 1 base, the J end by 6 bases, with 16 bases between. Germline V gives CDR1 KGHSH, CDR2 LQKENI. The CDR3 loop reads CASSPQGKTGSNEQFF. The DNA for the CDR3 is TGTGCCAGCTCACCACAGGGGAAGACGGGCAGCAATGAGCAGTTCTTC.

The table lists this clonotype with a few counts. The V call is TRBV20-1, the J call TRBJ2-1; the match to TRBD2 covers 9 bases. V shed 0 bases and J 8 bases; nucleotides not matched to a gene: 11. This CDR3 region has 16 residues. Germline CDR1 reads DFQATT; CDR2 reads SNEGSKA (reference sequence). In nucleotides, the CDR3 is TGCAGTGCTAGAGATCCCAGCGGGAGGTCAGGAGATGAGCAGTTCTTC. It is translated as CSARDPSGRSGDEQFF.

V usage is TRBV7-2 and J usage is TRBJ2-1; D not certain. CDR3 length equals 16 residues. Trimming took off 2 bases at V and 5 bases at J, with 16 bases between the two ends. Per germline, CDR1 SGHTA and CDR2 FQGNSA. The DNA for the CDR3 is TGTGCCAGCAGCTTACTTCCGTTTGGGCGAGACAATGAGCAGTTCTTC. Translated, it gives CASSLLPFGRDNEQFF.

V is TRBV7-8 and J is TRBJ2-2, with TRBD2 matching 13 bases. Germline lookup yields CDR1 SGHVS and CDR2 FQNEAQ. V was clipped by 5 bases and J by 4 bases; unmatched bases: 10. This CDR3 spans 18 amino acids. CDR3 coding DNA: TGTGCCAGCAGCCTATCCAGACTAGCGGGAGGAGGCACCGGGGAGCTGTTTTTT. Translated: CASSLSRLAGGGTGELFF.

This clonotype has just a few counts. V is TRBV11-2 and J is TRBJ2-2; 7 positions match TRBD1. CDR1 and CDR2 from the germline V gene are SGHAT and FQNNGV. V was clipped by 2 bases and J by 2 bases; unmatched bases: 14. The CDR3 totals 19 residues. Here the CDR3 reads CASSLRQGPNRGNTGELFF. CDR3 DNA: TGTGCCAGCAGCTTAAGACAGGGACCAAATCGGGGAAACACCGGGGAGCTGTTTTTT. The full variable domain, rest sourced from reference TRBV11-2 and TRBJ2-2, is EAGVAQSPRYKIIEKRQSVAFWCNPISGHATLYWYQQILGQGPKLLIQFQNNGVVDDSQLPKDRFSAERLKGVDSTLKIQPAKLEDSAVYLCASSLRQGPNRGNTGELFFGEGSRLTVL.

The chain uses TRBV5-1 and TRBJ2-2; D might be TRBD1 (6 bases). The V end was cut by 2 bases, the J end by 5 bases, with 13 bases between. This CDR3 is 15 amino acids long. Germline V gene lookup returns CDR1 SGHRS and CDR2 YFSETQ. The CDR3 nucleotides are TGCGCCAGCAGCTTAGGGGACATTTTAACCGGGGAGCTGTTTTTT. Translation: CASSLGDILTGELFF.

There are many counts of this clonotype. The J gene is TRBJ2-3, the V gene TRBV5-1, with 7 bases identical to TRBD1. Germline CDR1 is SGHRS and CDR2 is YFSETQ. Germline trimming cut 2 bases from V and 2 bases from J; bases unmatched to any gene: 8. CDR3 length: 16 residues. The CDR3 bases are TGCGCCAGCAGCTTAGATGGGACAGCCTCCACAGATACGCAGTATTTT. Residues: CASSLDGTASTDTQYF.

Here the CDR3 reads CSATVLAGVNEQFF. The CDR3 DNA reads as TGCAGTGCTACAGTTCTAGCGGGGGTCAATGAGCAGTTCTTC. The V and J genes are TRBV20-1 and TRBJ2-1; TRBD2 aligns across 10 bases. Germline assignment: CDR1 DFQATT and CDR2 SNEGSKA (reference sequence). The CDR3 loop spans 14 amino acids. The junction had 6 bases not matched to a gene; V was cut back by 4 bases and J by 6 bases.

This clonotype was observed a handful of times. As DNA, the CDR3 is TGTGCCAGCAGATATAGCGGGGACGATCCCTACGAGCAGTACTTC. This gives the protein CASRYSGDDPYEQYF. The V call is TRBV6-5, the J call TRBJ2-7, with 8 bases matching TRBD2. Per the germline V gene, CDR1 is MNHEY and CDR2 is SVGAGI. The CDR3 runs 15 residues. V trimming: 6 bases; J trimming: 2 bases; junction bases outside the gene matches: 9.

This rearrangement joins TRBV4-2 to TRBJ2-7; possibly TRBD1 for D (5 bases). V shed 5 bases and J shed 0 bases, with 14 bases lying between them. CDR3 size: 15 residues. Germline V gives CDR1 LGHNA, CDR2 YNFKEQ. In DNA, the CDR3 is TGTGCCAGCAGCGTCAGGGCCTCGAGCTCCTACGAGCAGTACTTC. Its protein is CASSVRASSSYEQYF.

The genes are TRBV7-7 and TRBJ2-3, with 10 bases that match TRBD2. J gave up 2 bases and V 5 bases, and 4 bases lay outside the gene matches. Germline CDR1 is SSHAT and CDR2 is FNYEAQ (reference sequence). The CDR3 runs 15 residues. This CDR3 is CASSPTSGDTDTQYF. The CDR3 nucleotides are TGTGCCAGCAGCCCAACTAGCGGGGACACAGATACGCAGTATTTT.

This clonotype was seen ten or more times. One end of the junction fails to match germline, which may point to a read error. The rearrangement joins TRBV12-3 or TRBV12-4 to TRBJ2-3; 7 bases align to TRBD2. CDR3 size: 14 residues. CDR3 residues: CASSPRGGTDTQYF. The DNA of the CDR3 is TGTGCTAGCAGCCCTCGGGGGGGCACAGATACGCAGTATTTT.

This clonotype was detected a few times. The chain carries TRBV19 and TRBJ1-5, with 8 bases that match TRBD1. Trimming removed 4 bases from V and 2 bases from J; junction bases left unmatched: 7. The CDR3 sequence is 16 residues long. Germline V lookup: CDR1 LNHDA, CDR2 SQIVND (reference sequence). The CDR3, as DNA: TGTGCCAGTAGTAGGGCAGGGGGCTGGGGCAATCAGCCCCAGCATTTT. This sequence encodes CASSRAGGWGNQPQHF. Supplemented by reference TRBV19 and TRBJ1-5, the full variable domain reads DGGITQSPKYLFRKEGQNVTLSCEQNLNHDAMYWYRQDPGQGLRLIYYSQIVNDFQKGDIAEGYSVSREKKESFPLTVTSAQKNPTAFYLCASSRAGGWGNQPQHFGDGTRLSIL.

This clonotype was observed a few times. The CDR3 spells CASSYDHYEQFF. The CDR3 coding sequence is TGTGCCAGCAGCTACGATCACTATGAGCAGTTCTTC. The chain uses TRBV11-2 and TRBJ2-1; D gene ambiguous. Trimming removed 4 bases at V and 8 bases at J, with 9 bases between. This CDR3 region has 12 residues. Germline V gene lookup returns CDR1 SGHAT and CDR2 FQNNGV.

The CDR3 DNA reads as TGTGCCAGCAGTTTAGGATCTGTTGGGGGGAGGGTAGGGACCCAGTACTTC. Its translation: CASSLGSVGGRVGTQYF. V gene TRBV12-3 or TRBV12-4 combines with J gene TRBJ2-5, with 7 bases identical to TRBD2. The CDR3 is made up of 17 amino acids. V lost 1 base to trimming and J lost 7 bases; unmatched junction nucleotides: 15.

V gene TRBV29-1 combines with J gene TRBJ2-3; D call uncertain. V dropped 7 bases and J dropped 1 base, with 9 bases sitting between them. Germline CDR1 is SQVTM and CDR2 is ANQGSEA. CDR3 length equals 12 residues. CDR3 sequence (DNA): TGCAGCGGGTTGGACGGCACAGATACGCAGTATTTT. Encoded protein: CSGLDGTDTQYF.

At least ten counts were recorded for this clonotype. CDR3 DNA: TGTGCCAGCAGCCAAGGCGGGGGGACAGGGCATGGCTACACCTTC. This sequence encodes CASSQGGGTGHGYTF. The chain joins TRBV4-2 to TRBJ1-2, with 9 positions matching TRBD1. The germline V gene has CDR1 LGHNA and CDR2 YNFKEQ. This CDR3 is 15 amino acids long. The V segment lost 1 base and the J segment 6 bases; nucleotides outside the gene matches: 6.

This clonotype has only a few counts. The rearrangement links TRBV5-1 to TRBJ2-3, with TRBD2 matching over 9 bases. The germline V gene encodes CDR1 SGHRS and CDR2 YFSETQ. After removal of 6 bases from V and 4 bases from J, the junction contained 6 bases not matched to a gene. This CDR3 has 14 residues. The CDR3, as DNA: TGCGCCAGCAACGGGCTAGCGGGGTCAGATACGCAGTATTTT. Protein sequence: CASNGLAGSDTQYF.

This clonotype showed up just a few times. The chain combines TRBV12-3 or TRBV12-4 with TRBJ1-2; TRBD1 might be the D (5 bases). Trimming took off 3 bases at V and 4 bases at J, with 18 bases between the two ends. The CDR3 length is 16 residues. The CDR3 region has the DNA TGTGCCAGCAGTTTCGGTCCCGACAGACCAGTCTATGGCTACACCTTC. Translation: CASSFGPDRPVYGYTF.

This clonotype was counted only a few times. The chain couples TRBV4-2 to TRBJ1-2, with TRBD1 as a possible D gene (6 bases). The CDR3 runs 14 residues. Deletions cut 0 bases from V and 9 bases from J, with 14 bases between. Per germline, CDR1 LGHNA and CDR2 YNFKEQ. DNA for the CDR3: TGTGCCAGCAGCCAAGAAACCGCAGGGGTCAGCTACACCTTC. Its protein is CASSQETAGVSYTF.

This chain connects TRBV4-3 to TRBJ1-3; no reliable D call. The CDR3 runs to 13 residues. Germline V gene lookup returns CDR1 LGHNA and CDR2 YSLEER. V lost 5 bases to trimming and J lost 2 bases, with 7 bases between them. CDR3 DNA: TGCGCCAGCAGCGAAAGAACTGGAAACACCATATATTTT. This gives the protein CASSERTGNTIYF.